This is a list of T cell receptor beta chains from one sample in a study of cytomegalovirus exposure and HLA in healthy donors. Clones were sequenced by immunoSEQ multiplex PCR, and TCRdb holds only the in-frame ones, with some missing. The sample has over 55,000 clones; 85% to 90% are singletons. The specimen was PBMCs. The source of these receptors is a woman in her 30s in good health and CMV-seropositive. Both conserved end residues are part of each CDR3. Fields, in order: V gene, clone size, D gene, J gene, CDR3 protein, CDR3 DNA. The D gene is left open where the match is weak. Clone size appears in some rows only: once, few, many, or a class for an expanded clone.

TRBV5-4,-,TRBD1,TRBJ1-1,CASSWDRGNTEAFF,TGTGCCAGCAGCTGGGACAGGGGGAACACTGAAGCTTTCTTT
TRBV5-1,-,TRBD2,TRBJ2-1,CASSLAGGPWNEQFF,TGCGCCAGCAGCTTGGCGGGAGGGCCTTGGAATGAGCAGTTCTTC
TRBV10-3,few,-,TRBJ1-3,CAISESFLSSGNTIYF,TGTGCCATCAGTGAGTCTTTCCTAAGCTCTGGAAACACCATATATTTT
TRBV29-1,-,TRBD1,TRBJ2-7,CSVEDDRVNSYEQYF,TGCAGCGTTGAGGACGACAGGGTAAACTCCTACGAGCAGTACTTC
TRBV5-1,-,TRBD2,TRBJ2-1,CASSSALRTSGSNEQFF,TGCGCCAGCAGCTCCGCTTTAAGGACTAGCGGGAGCAATGAGCAGTTCTTC
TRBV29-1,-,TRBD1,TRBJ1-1,CSAGTGVNTEAFF,TGCAGCGCCGGGACAGGGGTCAACACTGAAGCTTTCTTT
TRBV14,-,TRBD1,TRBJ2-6,CASSQVGPGGRGANVLTF,TGTGCCAGCAGCCAAGTTGGTCCAGGGGGCAGAGGGGCCAACGTCCTGACTTTC
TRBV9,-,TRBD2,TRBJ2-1,CASSPDPGRASYNEQFF,TGTGCCAGCAGCCCAGACCCCGGGAGGGCCTCGTACAATGAGCAGTTCTTC
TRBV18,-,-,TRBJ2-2,CASPRANTGELFF,TGTGCCAGCCCCCGAGCGAACACCGGGGAGCTGTTTTTT
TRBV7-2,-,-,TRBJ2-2,CASSLFVRVGELFF,TGTGCCAGCAGCTTATTTGTGCGAGTAGGGGAGCTGTTTTTT
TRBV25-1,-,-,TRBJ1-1,CATTHSGNTEAFF,TGTGCCACCACCCACAGCGGAAACACTGAAGCTTTCTTT
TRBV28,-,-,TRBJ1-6,CASSSFNSPLHF,TGTGCCAGCAGTTCCTTTAATTCACCCCTCCACTTT
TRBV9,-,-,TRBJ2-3,CASSPSGRREPTDTQYF,TGTGCCAGCAGCCCCTCAGGAAGACGGGAGCCCACAGATACGCAGTATTTT
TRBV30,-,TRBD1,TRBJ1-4,CAWEQGAGEKLFF,TGTGCCTGGGAACAGGGGGCGGGGGAAAAACTGTTTTTT
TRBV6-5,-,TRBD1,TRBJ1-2,CASSSTGAYTF,TGTGCCAGCAGTTCTACAGGGGCCTACACCTTC
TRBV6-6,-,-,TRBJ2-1,CASSYPTREQFF,TGTGCCAGCAGTTACCCCACGAGGGAACAGTTCTTC
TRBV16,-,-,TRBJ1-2,CASTISGTMGGYTF,TGTGCCAGCACCATATCGGGGACAATGGGTGGCTACACCTTC
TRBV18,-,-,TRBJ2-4,CASSPPGGKNIQYF,TGTGCCAGCTCACCACCGGGCGGGAAAAACATTCAGTACTTC
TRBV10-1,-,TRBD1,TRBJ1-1,CASSEDWTGNTEAFF,TGCGCCAGCAGTGAAGATTGGACAGGGAACACTGAAGCTTTCTTT
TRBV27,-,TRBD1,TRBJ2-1,CASSLWGDRDYNEQFF,TGTGCCAGCAGTTTATGGGGGGACAGGGACTACAATGAGCAGTTCTTC
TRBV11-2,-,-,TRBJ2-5,CASSFRRETQYF,TGTGCCAGCAGCTTCCGTCGGGAGACCCAGTACTTC
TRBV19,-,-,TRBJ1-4,CASSATPPYNEKLFF,TGTGCCAGTAGCGCCACCCCGCCCTATAATGAAAAACTGTTTTTT
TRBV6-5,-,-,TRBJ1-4,CASSYSKAGEKLFF,TGTGCCAGCAGTTACTCGAAGGCGGGCGAAAAACTGTTTTTT
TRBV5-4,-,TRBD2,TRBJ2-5,CAFSWEGETQYF,TGTGCCTTCTCGTGGGAGGGGGAGACCCAGTACTTC
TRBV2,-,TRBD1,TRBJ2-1,CASRTGQGPVDEQFF,TGTGCCAGCAGGACCGGACAGGGTCCGGTCGATGAGCAGTTCTTC
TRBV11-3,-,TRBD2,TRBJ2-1,CASSLAPSSGSYNEQFF,TGTGCCAGCAGCTTAGCCCCTAGTAGCGGGAGTTACAATGAGCAGTTCTTC
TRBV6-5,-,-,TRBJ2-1,CASSYSRYVSYNEQFF,TGTGCCAGCAGTTACTCGAGATACGTCTCCTACAATGAGCAGTTCTTC
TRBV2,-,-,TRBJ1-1,CASSESVAAEAFF,TGTGCCAGCAGTGAATCTGTGGCAGCTGAAGCTTTCTTT
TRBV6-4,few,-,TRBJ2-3,CASSESGTDTQYF,TGTGCCAGCAGTGAGAGCGGAACAGATACGCAGTATTTT
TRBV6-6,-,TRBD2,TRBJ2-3,CASSSQGLAVTDTQYF,TGTGCCAGCAGTTCCCAGGGACTAGCGGTCACAGATACGCAGTATTTT
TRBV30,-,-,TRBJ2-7,CAWRRSGTYEQYF,TGTGCCTGGAGGCGGAGCGGTACCTACGAGCAGTACTTC
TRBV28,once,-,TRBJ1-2,CASNSGGRLNYGYTF,TGTGCCAGCAATTCCGGGGGGCGCCTTAACTATGGCTACACCTTC
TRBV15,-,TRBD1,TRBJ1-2,CATSREGTGTYGYTF,TGTGCCACCAGCAGAGAGGGGACAGGAACATATGGCTACACCTTC
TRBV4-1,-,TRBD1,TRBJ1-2,CASSQGDAIDREDYGYTF,TGCGCCAGCAGCCAAGGGGACGCCATAGACAGGGAGGACTATGGCTACACCTTC
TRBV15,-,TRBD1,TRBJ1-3,CATSPTGAGNTIYF,TGTGCCACCAGTCCGACAGGGGCCGGAAACACCATATATTTT
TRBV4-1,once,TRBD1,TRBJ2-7,CASSQVLQGRTEQYF,TGCGCCAGCAGCCAAGTTCTACAGGGGCGAACCGAGCAGTACTTC